The rows below give T cell receptor beta chains drawn from one sample of a study of Ad26.COV2.S vaccination and SARS-CoV-2 variants. The assay was immunoSEQ multiplex PCR, and TCRdb's table has in-frame clones only and misses some. The profile shows about 400,000 clones, 89% of them singletons. The sequencing used peripheral blood, collected in a trial of Ad26.COV2.S vaccine versus placebo. These receptor sequences come from a person between 18 and 59 years old who received the Ad26.COV2.S COVID-19 vaccine or a placebo. The CDR3 runs from the conserved cysteine through the conserved F or W.

V	J	CDR3
TRBV11-2	TRBJ1-3	CASSPRQPGNTIYF
TRBV24-1	TRBJ2-1	CATRDRRNNEQFF
TRBV28	TRBJ2-3	CASSLSQGTDTQYF
TRBV20-1	TRBJ2-5	CSASKDGQETQYF
TRBV5-1	TRBJ1-1	CASSLTGQGAEAFF
TRBV6-1	TRBJ2-3	CASSEVPKDRLRTDTQYF
TRBV28	TRBJ1-4	CASSSRTGATNEKLFF
TRBV2	TRBJ2-2	CASSVRVGNTGELFF
TRBV7-6	TRBJ2-1	CASSPLQRESSYNEQFF
TRBV5-6	TRBJ1-2	CASSRSPANYGYTF
TRBV28	TRBJ2-7	CASFTKSYEQYF
TRBV7-2	TRBJ1-2	CASSLVGDSGYTF
TRBV6-5	TRBJ1-5	CASSGVQGHQPQHF
TRBV5-6	TRBJ2-5	CASSPVHAQETQYF
TRBV30	TRBJ1-5	CAWSVYGNQPQHF
TRBV18	TRBJ2-7	CASSPDRAAYEQYF
TRBV5-1	TRBJ1-2	CASSLVGDFGYGYTF
TRBV6-5	TRBJ2-7	CLQRGATYEQYF
TRBV5-1	TRBJ1-1	CASSLYGGYTEAFF
TRBV24-1	TRBJ2-1	CATSGIPFYNEQFF
TRBV6-5	TRBJ2-7	CASTGLREQYF
TRBV28	TRBJ2-2	CASSPIQRNTGELFF
TRBV30	TRBJ1-3	CAWDAGLSGNTIYF
TRBV6-2/TRBV6-3	TRBJ2-3	CASSYHMPEGTQYF
TRBV5-1	TRBJ2-4	CASSTGQGGNIQYF
TRBV11-3	TRBJ1-1	CASSSLGRAFF
TRBV5-1	TRBJ2-3	CASSYSGRGTDTQYF
TRBV28	TRBJ1-2	CASSSIRQGAWGYTF
TRBV7-8	TRBJ2-1	CASSPLSRDNEQFF
TRBV5-4	TRBJ2-3	CASSPLAGRSPSTDTQYF
TRBV7-8	TRBJ2-2	CASSLVRGLENTGELFF
TRBV7-8	TRBJ2-5	CASSSAAAGMETQYF
TRBV6-1	TRBJ2-1	CASSESNEQFF
TRBV7-9	TRBJ2-4	CASSFGKNIQYF
TRBV3-1/TRBV3-2	TRBJ2-2	CASFRENTGELFF
TRBV28	TRBJ1-2	CASRSGTANYGYTF
TRBV6-6	TRBJ2-7	CASCDSGSRQEQYF